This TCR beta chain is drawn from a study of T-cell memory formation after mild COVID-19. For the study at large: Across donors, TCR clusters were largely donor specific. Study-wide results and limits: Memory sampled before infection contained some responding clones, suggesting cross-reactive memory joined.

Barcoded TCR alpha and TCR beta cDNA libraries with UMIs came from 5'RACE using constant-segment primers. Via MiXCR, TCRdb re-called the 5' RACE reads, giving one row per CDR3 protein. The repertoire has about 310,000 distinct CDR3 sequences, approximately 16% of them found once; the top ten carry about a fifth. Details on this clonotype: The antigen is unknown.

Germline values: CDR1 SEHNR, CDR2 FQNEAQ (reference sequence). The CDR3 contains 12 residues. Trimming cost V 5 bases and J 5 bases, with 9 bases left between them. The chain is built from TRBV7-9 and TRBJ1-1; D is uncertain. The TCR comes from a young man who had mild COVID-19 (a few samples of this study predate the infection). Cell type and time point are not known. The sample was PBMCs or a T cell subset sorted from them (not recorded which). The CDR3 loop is CASSQAWTEAFF. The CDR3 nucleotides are TGTGCCAGCAGCCAGGCGTGGACTGAAGCTTTCTTT.